The TCR beta chain described here comes from a study of blood T cell repertoires in COVID-19. Overall study context: Researchers got acute and convalescent COVID-19 samples from the United States, Italy and Spain. Sample material is recorded as cDNA or gDNA derived from T cells, B-cell-depleted T cells, or PBMCs.

The V end was cut by 1 base, the J end by 3 bases, with 12 bases between. The CDR3 runs 15 residues. The germline gives CDR1 SGHVS, CDR2 FNYEAQ. Original analysis: It was from reference gene primer amplification that nucleated cell counts were estimated. Sequenced by immunoSEQ multiplex PCR; TCRdb stores in-frame clones only, minus some. Clone size and the V and J calls come from that table; the DNA yielded D and trimming. The data show 140,000 to 150,000 clones, 88% seen once. Specimen: peripheral blood. The receptor's source is a human donor in a cohort sampled during active COVID-19. J is TRBJ1-1 and V is TRBV7-6; no clear D. As DNA, the CDR3 is TGTGCCAGCAGCTTAGATTCCAGGTCCGACACTGAAGCTTTCTTT. It translates to CASSLDSRSDTEAFF.